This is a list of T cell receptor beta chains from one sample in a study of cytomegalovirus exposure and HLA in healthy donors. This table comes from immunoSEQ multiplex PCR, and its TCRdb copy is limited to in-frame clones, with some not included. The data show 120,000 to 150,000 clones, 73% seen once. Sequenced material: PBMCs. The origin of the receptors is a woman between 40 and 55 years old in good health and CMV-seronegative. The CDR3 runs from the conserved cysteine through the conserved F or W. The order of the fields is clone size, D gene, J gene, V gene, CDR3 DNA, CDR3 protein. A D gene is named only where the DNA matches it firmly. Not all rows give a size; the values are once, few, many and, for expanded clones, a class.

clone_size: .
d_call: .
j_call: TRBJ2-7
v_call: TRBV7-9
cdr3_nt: TGTTCCAGCAGCCAATTACCGAGACTAGAGACCTACGAGCAGTACTTC
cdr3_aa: CSSSQLPRLETYEQYF

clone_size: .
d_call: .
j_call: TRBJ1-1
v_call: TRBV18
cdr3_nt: TGTGCCAGCTCACCGGGAACCCCGGGGGTGCTGAACACTGAAGCTTTCTTT
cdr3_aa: CASSPGTPGVLNTEAFF

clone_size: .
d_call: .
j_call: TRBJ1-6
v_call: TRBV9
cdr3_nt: TGTGCCAGCAGCGTTTCCGGGGGGCAGGGGTCACCCCTCCACTTT
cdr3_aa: CASSVSGGQGSPLHF

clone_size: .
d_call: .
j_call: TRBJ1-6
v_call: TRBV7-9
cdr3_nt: TGTGCCAGCAGCTCCGAGCGGAATTCACCCCTCCACTTT
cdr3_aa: CASSSERNSPLHF

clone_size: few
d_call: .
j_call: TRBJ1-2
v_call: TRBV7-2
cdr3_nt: TGTGCCAGCAGCTGGCTTAACTATGGCTACACCTTC
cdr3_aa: CASSWLNYGYTF

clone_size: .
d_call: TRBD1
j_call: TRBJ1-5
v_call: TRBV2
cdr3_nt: TGTGCCAGCCGACGGGACAGGGGATTAGGTCAGCCCCAGCATTTT
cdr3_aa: CASRRDRGLGQPQHF

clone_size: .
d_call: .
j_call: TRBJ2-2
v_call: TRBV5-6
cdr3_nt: TGTGCCAGCAGCTTCCAGGGGCCGAACACCGGGGAGCTGTTTTTT
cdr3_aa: CASSFQGPNTGELFF

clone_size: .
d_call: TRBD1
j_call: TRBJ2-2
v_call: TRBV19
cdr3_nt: TGTGCCAGTAGGGGACAGGGGCCGAACACCGGGGAGCTGTTTTTT
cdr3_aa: CASRGQGPNTGELFF

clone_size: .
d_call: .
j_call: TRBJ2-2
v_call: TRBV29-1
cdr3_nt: TGCAGCGTCCGGGGGTCGAACACCGGGGAGCTGTTTTTT
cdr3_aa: CSVRGSNTGELFF

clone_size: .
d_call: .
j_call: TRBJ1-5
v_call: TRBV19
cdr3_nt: TGTGCCAGTAGTATAGAGGGGGCGTGGAATCAGCCCCAGCATTTT
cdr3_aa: CASSIEGAWNQPQHF

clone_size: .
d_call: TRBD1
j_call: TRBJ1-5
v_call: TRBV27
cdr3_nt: TGTGCCAGCAGTTTAGGGACAGGGATGTTGAGCAATCAGCCCCAGCATTTT
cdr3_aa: CASSLGTGMLSNQPQHF

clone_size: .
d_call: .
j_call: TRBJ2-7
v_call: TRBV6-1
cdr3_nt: TGTGCCAGCAGTCACGGGGACTACGAGCAGTACTTC
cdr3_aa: CASSHGDYEQYF

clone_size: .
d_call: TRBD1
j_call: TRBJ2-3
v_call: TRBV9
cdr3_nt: TGTGCCAGCAGCGTCCGACAGGGCTTCACAGATACGCAGTATTTT
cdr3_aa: CASSVRQGFTDTQYF

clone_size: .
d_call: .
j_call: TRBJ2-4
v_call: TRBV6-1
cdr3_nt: TGTGCCAGCAGTGAATCGTGGGAGGCCAAAAACATTCAGTACTTC
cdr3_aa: CASSESWEAKNIQYF

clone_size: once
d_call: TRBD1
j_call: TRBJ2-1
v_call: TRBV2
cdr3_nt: TGTGCCAGCAGTGAATCTAGGCAGGGGGCTAAAAGTGAGCAGTTCTTC
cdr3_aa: CASSESRQGAKSEQFF

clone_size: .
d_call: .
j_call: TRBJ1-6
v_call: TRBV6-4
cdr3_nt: TGTGCCAGCAGTGTAACCACAAATTCACCCCTCCACTTT
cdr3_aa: CASSVTTNSPLHF

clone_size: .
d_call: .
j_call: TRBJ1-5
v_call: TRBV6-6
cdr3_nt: TGTGCCAGCAGTCAGACAGGAGGAGATCAGCCCCAGCATTTT
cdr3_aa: CASSQTGGDQPQHF

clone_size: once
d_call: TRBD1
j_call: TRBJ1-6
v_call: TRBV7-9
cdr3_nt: TGTGCCAGCAGCGCCGGACAGGCAAATTCACCCCTCCACTTT
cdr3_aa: CASSAGQANSPLHF

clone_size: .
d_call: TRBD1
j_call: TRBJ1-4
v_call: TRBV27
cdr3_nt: TGTGCCAGCAGTTTATCCGGGACAGGGAGGAATGAAAAACTGTTTTTT
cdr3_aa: CASSLSGTGRNEKLFF

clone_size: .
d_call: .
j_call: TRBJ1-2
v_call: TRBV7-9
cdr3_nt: TGTGCCAGCAGCCACCCCAAAAGCGGACAGATTTCCGAATATAATGGCTACACCTTC
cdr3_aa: CASSHPKSGQISEYNGYTF

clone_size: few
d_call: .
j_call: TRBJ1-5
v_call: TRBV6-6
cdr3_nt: TGTGCCAGCATGGCAGGGAGCAATCAGCCCCAGCATTTT
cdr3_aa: CASMAGSNQPQHF

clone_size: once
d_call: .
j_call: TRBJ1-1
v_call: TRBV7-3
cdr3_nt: TGTGCCAGCAGCTTGAATACTAACACTGAAGCTTTCTTT
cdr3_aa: CASSLNTNTEAFF

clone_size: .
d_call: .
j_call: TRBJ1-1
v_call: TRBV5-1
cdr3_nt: TGCGCCAGCACCTGGGGAGCTACGAACACTGAAGCTTTCTTT
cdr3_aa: CASTWGATNTEAFF

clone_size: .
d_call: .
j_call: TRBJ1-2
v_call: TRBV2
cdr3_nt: TGTGCCAGCAGTGAAAGGAGGTCAGGGGCCTACTATGGCTACACCTTC
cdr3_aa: CASSERRSGAYYGYTF

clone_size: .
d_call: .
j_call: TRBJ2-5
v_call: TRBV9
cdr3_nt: TGTGCCAGCAGCGTTACAGGGTTTCAAGAGACCCAGTACTTC
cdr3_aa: CASSVTGFQETQYF

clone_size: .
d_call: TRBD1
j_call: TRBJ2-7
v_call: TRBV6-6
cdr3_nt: TGTGCCAGCGGGGCAGGGGGCGGCGAGCAGTACTTC
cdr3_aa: CASGAGGGEQYF

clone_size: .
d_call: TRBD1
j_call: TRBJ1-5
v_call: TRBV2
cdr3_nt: TGTGCCAGCAGTGAGAGGACAGGGAGCAATCAGCCCCAGCATTTT
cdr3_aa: CASSERTGSNQPQHF

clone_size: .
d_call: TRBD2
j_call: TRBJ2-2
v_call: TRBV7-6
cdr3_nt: TGTGCCAGCAGCTTATTTTTTTTAGCGGGGACTAACACCGGGGAGCTGTTTTTT
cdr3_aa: CASSLFFLAGTNTGELFF

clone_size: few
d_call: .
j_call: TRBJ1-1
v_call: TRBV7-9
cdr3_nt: TGTGCCAGCAGCCATCTGGTTAGGGAGACGATGAACACTGAAGCTTTCTTT
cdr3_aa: CASSHLVRETMNTEAFF

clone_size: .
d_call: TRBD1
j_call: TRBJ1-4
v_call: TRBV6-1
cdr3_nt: TGTGCCAGCAGTGCAAGGACAGGGGGCGGTTTTGAAAAACTGTTTTTT
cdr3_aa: CASSARTGGGFEKLFF

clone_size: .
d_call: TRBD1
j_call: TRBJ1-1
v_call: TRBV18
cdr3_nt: TGTGCCAGCTCACCAAGGACAGGGGGCGGGAACACTGAAGCTTTCTTT
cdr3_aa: CASSPRTGGGNTEAFF

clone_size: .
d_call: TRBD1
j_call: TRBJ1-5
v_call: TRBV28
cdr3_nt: TGTGCCAGCAGTTTATATTCATGGACAGGGAAGGTTCAGCCCCAGCATTTT
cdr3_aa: CASSLYSWTGKVQPQHF

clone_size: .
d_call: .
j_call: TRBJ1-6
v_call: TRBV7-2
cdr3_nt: TGTGCCAGCAGCTTAGACCAGTCAGGGCCCCTCCACTTT
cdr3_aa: CASSLDQSGPLHF

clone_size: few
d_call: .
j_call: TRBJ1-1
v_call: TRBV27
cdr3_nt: TGTGCCAGCAGCAGTTTGGATAGTGGCCAGCGAAAAACCTTT
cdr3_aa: CASSSLDSGQRKTF

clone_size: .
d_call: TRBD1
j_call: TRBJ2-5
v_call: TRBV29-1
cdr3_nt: TGCAGCGTTCGGCCGCCAGACAGGGAGGAGACCCAGTACTTC
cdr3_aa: CSVRPPDREETQYF

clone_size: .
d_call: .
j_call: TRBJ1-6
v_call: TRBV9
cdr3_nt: TGTGCCAGCAGCGCCCACGGGAATTCACCCCTCCACTTT
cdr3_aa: CASSAHGNSPLHF

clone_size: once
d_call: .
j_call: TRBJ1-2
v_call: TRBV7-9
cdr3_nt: TGTGCCAGCAGTCCGCTCACAGGGTTCAATGGCTACACCTTC
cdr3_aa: CASSPLTGFNGYTF

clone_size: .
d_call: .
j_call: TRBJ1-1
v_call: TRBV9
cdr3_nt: TGTGCCAGCAGCGTCGGGTCGATGAACACTGAAGCTTTCTTT
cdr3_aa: CASSVGSMNTEAFF

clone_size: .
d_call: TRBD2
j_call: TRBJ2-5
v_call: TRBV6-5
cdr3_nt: TGTGCCAGCAGTTATCCAGCGGGGGGGCGGGAGACCCAGTACTTC
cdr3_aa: CASSYPAGGRETQYF

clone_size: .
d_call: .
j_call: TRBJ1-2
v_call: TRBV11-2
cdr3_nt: TGTGCCAGCAGCAGCGGTAGTTTCTATGGCTACACCTTC
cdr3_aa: CASSSGSFYGYTF

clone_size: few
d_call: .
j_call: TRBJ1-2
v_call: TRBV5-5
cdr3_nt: TGTGCCAGCAGCTCACAACAGGGTTCTGGCTACACCTTC
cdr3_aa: CASSSQQGSGYTF

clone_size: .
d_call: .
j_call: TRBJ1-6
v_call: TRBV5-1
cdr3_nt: TGCGCCAGCGCAGCCCTGAGGGCGAGAGATTCACCCCTCCACTTT
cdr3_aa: CASAALRARDSPLHF

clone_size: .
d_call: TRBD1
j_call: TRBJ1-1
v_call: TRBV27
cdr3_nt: TGTGCCAGCAGTTCGACAGGGGCGAACACTGAAGCTTTCTTT
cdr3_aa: CASSSTGANTEAFF

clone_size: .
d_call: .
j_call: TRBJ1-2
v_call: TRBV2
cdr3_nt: TGTGCCAGCAGTGATATGTCACAGGGCCATGGCTACACCTTC
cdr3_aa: CASSDMSQGHGYTF

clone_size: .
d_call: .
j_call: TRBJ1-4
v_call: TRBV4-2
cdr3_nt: TGTGCCAGCAGCCAAGATTTACTGCGGGAAAAACTGTTTTTT
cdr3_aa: CASSQDLLREKLFF

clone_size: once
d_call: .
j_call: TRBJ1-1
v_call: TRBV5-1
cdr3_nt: TGCGCCAGCAGCTCGCCTGGGGGGACCATGAACACTGAAGCTTTCTTT
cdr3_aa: CASSSPGGTMNTEAFF

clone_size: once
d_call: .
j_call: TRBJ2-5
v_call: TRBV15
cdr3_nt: TGTGCCACCAGCGAGACGCAGGGGCAAGAGACCCAGTACTTC
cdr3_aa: CATSETQGQETQYF

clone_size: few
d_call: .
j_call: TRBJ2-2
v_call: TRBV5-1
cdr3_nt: TGCGCCAGCAGCTTGGCCGTGAACACCGGGGAGCTGTTTTTT
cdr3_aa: CASSLAVNTGELFF

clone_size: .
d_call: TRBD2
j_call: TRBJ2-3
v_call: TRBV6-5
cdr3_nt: TGTGCCAGCAGTTACGGCGGGGGGACCCATTATACGCAGTATTTT
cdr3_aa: CASSYGGGTHYTQYF

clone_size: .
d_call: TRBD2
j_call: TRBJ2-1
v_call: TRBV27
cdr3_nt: TGTGCCACCCGTCCCAGCGGGGGCTACAGCTCCTACAATGAGCAGTTCTTC
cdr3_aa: CATRPSGGYSSYNEQFF

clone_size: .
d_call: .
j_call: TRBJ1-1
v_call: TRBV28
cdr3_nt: TGTGCCAGCAGTTTTCCAGGATGGGTAGGCATGAACACTGAAGCTTTCTTT
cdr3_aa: CASSFPGWVGMNTEAFF

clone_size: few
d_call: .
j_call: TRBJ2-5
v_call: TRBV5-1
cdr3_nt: TGCGCCAGCAGCCCGACTAGTGATAGGTCGACCCAGTACTTC
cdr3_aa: CASSPTSDRSTQYF

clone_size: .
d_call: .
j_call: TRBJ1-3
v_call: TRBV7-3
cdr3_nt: TGTGCCAGCAGCTTAGGGCACCCTCTCTCTGGAAACACCATATATTTT
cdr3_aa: CASSLGHPLSGNTIYF

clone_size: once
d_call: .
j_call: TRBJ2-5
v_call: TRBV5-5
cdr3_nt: TGTGCCAGCAGCTTGGACGCAGGATCCGGAGAGACCCAGTACTTC
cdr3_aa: CASSLDAGSGETQYF